The 12 T cell receptor beta chains below come from one sample, sequenced in a study of shared T cell receptors in the human thymus. TCRdb's table, derived via immunoSEQ multiplex PCR, lists solely in-frame clones and lacks some. The sample includes hundreds of thousands of clones, around 87% of them seen just once. These data were also filed under a second study, of human thymus T cells.

The sequenced material came from thymocytes. All receptors derive from a boy in the first two years of life with a congenital heart defect.

This chain joins TRBV5-1 and TRBJ1-4; the match to TRBD1 covers 7 bases. The CDR3 is made up of 13 amino acids. The V segment lost 4 bases and the J segment 7 bases; nucleotides outside the gene matches: 4. Germline V gene lookup returns CDR1 SGHRS and CDR2 YFSETQ. The CDR3 DNA follows: TGCGCCAGCAGCCAAGACAGGGCTGAAAAACTGTTTTTT. Translating it yields CASSQDRAEKLFF.

The chain employs TRBV28 and TRBJ2-7; 7 bases map to TRBD1. CDR3 length: 13 residues. Losses at the gene ends were 5 bases for V and 6 bases for J; bases not matched to a gene: 7. Germline V gene data show CDR1 as MDHEN and CDR2 as SYDVKM. The CDR3 DNA sequence: TGTGCCAGCAGTACGACAGGGTTTGGCGAGCAGTACTTC. Its protein product is CASSTTGFGEQYF.

The CDR3 DNA reads TGTGCCAGCACACTAGCGGAGACCTACAATGAGCAGTTCTTC. The encoded protein is CASTLAETYNEQFF. This chain links TRBV28 with TRBJ2-1, with 8 bases fitting TRBD2. The germline V gene has CDR1 MDHEN and CDR2 SYDVKM. The CDR3 sequence is 14 residues long. V lost 7 bases, J lost 2 bases, and 4 bases stayed unmatched.

V and J are TRBV18 and TRBJ2-3; TRBD1 agrees at 9 bases. The CDR3 is 16 amino acids. V shed 3 bases, J shed 3 bases, and the junction held 7 bases outside the gene matches. Germline V gene lookup returns CDR1 KGHSH and CDR2 LQKENI. This chain's CDR3 is CASSPVPGQGTDTQYF. The CDR3 DNA reads TGTGCCAGCTCACCGGTCCCGGGACAGGGAACAGATACGCAGTATTTT.

This chain joins TRBV11-2 and TRBJ2-7, with 13 nucleotides matching TRBD2. The CDR3 loop spans 16 amino acids. With 7 bases clipped from V and 3 bases from J, the junction kept 9 bases outside the gene matches. Germline values: CDR1 SGHAT, CDR2 FQNNGV. CDR3 sequence reads: CASTTHRTSGGYEQYF. The DNA for the CDR3 is TGTGCCAGCACCACCCATCGGACTAGCGGGGGCTACGAGCAGTACTTC.

The chain is built from TRBV19 and TRBJ1-1; 8 bases fit TRBD1. This CDR3 comprises 17 residues. Germline V gene data show CDR1 as LNHDA and CDR2 as SQIVND (reference sequence). V was pared by 6 bases and J by 0 bases, with 12 bases of the junction left unmatched. The CDR3 DNA reads as TGTGCCAGTAGCCGGGACAGGCGCGACGGGCTGAACACTGAAGCTTTCTTT. Translating it yields CASSRDRRDGLNTEAFF.

V usage is TRBV4-3 and J usage is TRBJ1-2; TRBD1 might be the D (5 bases). Per germline, CDR1 LGHNA and CDR2 YSLEER. V lost 0 bases and J 4 bases, leaving 12 bases between the germline ends. This CDR3 has 15 residues. The CDR3 region is CASSQDLWGVYGYTF. The CDR3 region has the DNA TGCGCCAGCAGCCAAGATCTTTGGGGGGTCTATGGCTACACCTTC.

This chain connects TRBV10-1 to TRBJ2-7; D unresolved. The CDR3 consists of 14 residues. CDR1 WNHNN and CDR2 SYGVQD come from the germline V gene (reference sequence). V lost 4 bases and J lost 5, with 15 bases in between. The CDR3 spells CASSGPRSFDEQYF. For the CDR3, the DNA is TGCGCCAGCAGTGGGCCACGGAGCTTCGACGAGCAGTACTTC.

V usage is TRBV5-4 and J usage is TRBJ2-3; D ambiguous. V shed 2 bases and J shed 2 bases, with 12 bases lying between them. The CDR3 is 15 residues long. Germline V gene sequence: CDR1 SGHNT, CDR2 YYREEE (reference sequence). DNA of the CDR3: TGTGCCAGCAGCTTATACGATATCTACACAGATACGCAGTATTTT. Encoded protein: CASSLYDIYTDTQYF.

This clone was counted a single time. This chain links TRBV29-1 with TRBJ2-5, with 16 bases lining up with TRBD2. This CDR3 has 17 amino acids. Germline V lookup: CDR1 SQVTM, CDR2 ANQGSEA. V dropped 8 bases and J dropped 5; count of bases not matched to a gene: 14. The CDR3 region has the DNA TGCAGCCACACCATGAATACGGGACTAGCGGGAGGGGAGACCCAGTACTTC. Translating it yields CSHTMNTGLAGGETQYF.

The rearrangement joins TRBV29-1 to TRBJ1-1; maybe TRBD1 (5 bases). Germline CDR1 and CDR2: SQVTM and ANQGSEA. V shed 6 bases and J shed 1 base, with 12 bases lying between them. The CDR3 spans 13 residues. Written as DNA, the CDR3 is TGCAGCGTGGTGAAGACAGAGAACACTGAAGCTTTCTTT. This encodes CSVVKTENTEAFF.

This sequence joins TRBV4-1 and TRBJ1-2, with 12 bases identical to TRBD1. Trimming took 3 bases from V and 3 from J; bases not matched to a gene: 8. Germline-derived CDR1 and CDR2 are MGHRA and YSYEKL. The CDR3 has 17 residues. The CDR3 here is CASSHPGTGGSDYGYTF. The CDR3 DNA sequence: TGCGCCAGCAGCCACCCCGGGACAGGGGGCTCGGACTATGGCTACACCTTC.